The source of this T cell receptor beta chain is a study of cytomegalovirus exposure and HLA in healthy donors. Findings and caveats of the study: An Asian-associated ancestry cluster reportedly showed fewer N-insertions than the roughly 670-donor mean in a later analysis. In a later analysis, common viral pathogens appeared linked to several of the most significant clusters.

Note on this clone: What it binds is unknown.

Germline V gene sequence: CDR1 MNHEY, CDR2 SVGAGI. This CDR3 is 16 amino acids long. Germline trimming cut 4 bases from V and 2 bases from J; bases unmatched to any gene: 7. The PCR employed 60 Vbeta primers together with 13 Jbeta primers. Measured with immunoSEQ multiplex PCR; TCRdb has only the in-frame clones, and not every one. The sample has approximately 91,000 clones, under 75% seen once. The rearrangement joins TRBV6-5 to TRBJ1-5, with 8 positions matching TRBD1. The TCR comes from a female donor in good health and CMV-seronegative. Specimen: PBMCs. CDR3 residues: CASSSAQGARNQPQHF. CDR3 nucleotide sequence: TGTGCCAGCAGTTCCGCTCAGGGGGCTCGCAATCAGCCCCAGCATTTT.